This TCR beta chain was obtained from a study of T cells after yellow fever vaccination. Study findings and constraints: The booster saw the reappearance of most primary-vaccination clones (around 96% CD4, around 88% CD8).

Germline CDR1 reads LGHNA; CDR2 reads YSLEER. There are 15 residues in the CDR3. The V end was cut by 0 bases, the J end by 5 bases, with 13 bases between. In making TCR cDNA, 5'RACE template switching added a universal primer site and UMIs to it. TCRdb ran MiXCR on the 5' RACE reads and lists one entry per CDR3 protein. The table has about 160,000 distinct CDR3 sequences, 6.5% to 8.5% seen once; the top ten hold more than 2.5%. There are many counts of this clonotype. What it recognizes is unknown. The sequences come from CD4+ T cells sorted from PBMCs, collected about 5 days after the first yellow fever vaccination. The chain couples TRBV4-3 to TRBJ2-5, with D perhaps given as TRBD1 or TRBD2 (5 bases each). The sequence derives from a young man who received the YFV17D yellow fever vaccine. The CDR3 DNA reads as TGCGCCAGCAGCCAAGAGAGGGGTGGAGAGGAGACCCAGTACTTC. This sequence encodes CASSQERGGEETQYF.